Below, 32 T cell receptor beta chains from the same sample are listed, as sequenced in a study of siplizumab effects on memory and regulatory T cells. Repertoires were generated with immunoSEQ multiplex PCR, while TCRdb's copy carries only in-frame clones and drops some. The data hold about 100,000 clones, with just under 95% observed a single time. Sequenced sample: non-Treg CD4+ T cells sorted from blood. All receptors come from a human donor in good health.

As DNA, the CDR3 is TGTGCCTGGAGCTGGAGTTACACTGAAGCTTTCTTT. Its translation is CAWSWSYTEAFF. This rearrangement joins TRBV30 to TRBJ1-1; D not certain. This CDR3 has 12 amino acids. The germline gives CDR1 GTSNPN, CDR2 SVGIG (reference sequence). V lost 3 bases, J lost 3 bases, and 8 bases lay in between.

V gene TRBV5-1 combines with J gene TRBJ2-7; TRBD1 matches at 8 bases. J gave up 2 bases and V 1 base, and 5 bases lay outside the gene matches. CDR3 length: 15 amino acids. Germline loops: CDR1 SGHRS, CDR2 YFSETQ. The CDR3 is CASSLFTGGTYEQYF. Here the CDR3 DNA reads TGCGCCAGCAGCTTGTTTACAGGGGGAACCTACGAGCAGTACTTC.

This sequence joins TRBV7-3 and TRBJ2-1; 7 bases fit TRBD1. This CDR3 region has 14 residues. The junction had 10 bases not matched to a gene; V was cut back by 5 bases and J by 9 bases. The germline V gene has CDR1 SGHTA and CDR2 FQGTGA. CDR3 nucleotide sequence: TGTGCCAGCAGCCCACCGACAGGGCATGTTGAGCAGTTCTTC. Encoded protein: CASSPPTGHVEQFF. The full variable domain, its missing parts supplied by reference TRBV7-3 and TRBJ2-1, is GAGVSQTPSNKVTEKGKYVELRCDPISGHTALYWYRQSLGQGPEFLIYFQGTGAADDSGLPNDRFFAVRPEGSVSTLKIQRTERGDSAVYLCASSPPTGHVEQFFGPGTRLTVL.

The V and J genes are TRBV7-9 and TRBJ2-5; TRBD2 matches at 8 bases. The DNA end lines up better with TRBJ2-7; the J call may be wrong. The germline CDR1 and CDR2 sequences are SEHNR and FQNEAQ (reference sequence). The CDR3 runs 15 residues. The CDR3: CASSAGGRIANEQYF. In nucleotides, the CDR3 is TGTGCCAGCAGCGCGGGGGGACGGATTGCGAACGAGCAGTACTTC.

On this clone itself: The sample holds other DNA sequences that translate to the same CDR3. V is TRBV5-1 and J is TRBJ1-1; D uncertain. V was cut by 4 bases and J by 4 bases, with 11 bases left in between. Looked up from germline, CDR1 is SGHRS and CDR2 is YFSETQ. The CDR3 totals 13 residues. The CDR3 spells CASSLGRGTEAFF. For the CDR3, the DNA is TGCGCCAGCAGCCTGGGTCGGGGCACTGAAGCTTTCTTT.

The chain joins TRBV4-2 to TRBJ2-5, with D possibly being TRBD2 (6 bases). The CDR3 length is 13 residues. Germline CDR1 reads LGHNA; CDR2 reads YNFKEQ. V gave up 4 bases and J gave up 4 bases, with 10 bases separating them. The CDR3 sequence is CASSPSGVETQYF. The DNA of the CDR3 is TGTGCCAGCAGCCCGTCGGGAGTAGAGACCCAGTACTTC.

The V call is TRBV5-8, the J call TRBJ2-2; D perhaps matches TRBD1 (6 bases). Per the germline V gene, CDR1 is SGHTS and CDR2 is YDEGEE. Trimming shortened V by 5 bases and J by 2 bases, and 13 bases separated the two germline ends. This CDR3 comprises 15 residues. CDR3 nucleotides: TGTGCCAGCAGGCCCGGGACACTTAACACCGGGGAGCTGTTTTTT. Its translation is CASRPGTLNTGELFF.

V and J are TRBV28 and TRBJ1-1; no clear D. The V end was cut by 7 bases, the J end by 9 bases, with 18 bases between. The CDR3 runs 13 residues. The V gene's germline CDR1 is MDHEN and CDR2 SYDVKM. CDR3 residues: CASISRRGSKAFF. The CDR3 coding sequence is TGTGCCAGCATCTCTCGAAGAGGAAGCAAAGCTTTCTTT.

Concerning this clone: This same CDR3 is encoded by further DNA sequences in the sample. V and J are TRBV6-1 and TRBJ1-1; D gene ambiguous. Germline V gene sequence: CDR1 MNHNS, CDR2 SASEGT. The CDR3 has 14 amino acids. Trimming stripped 1 base from V and 0 bases from J, with 6 bases between. The CDR3 loop reads CASSEGHLNTEAFF. In nucleotides, the CDR3 is TGTGCCAGCAGTGAAGGACACCTGAACACTGAAGCTTTCTTT.

This chain links TRBV6-5 with TRBJ2-3, with 7 bases that match TRBD2. This CDR3 has 15 residues. Per the germline V gene, CDR1 is MNHEY and CDR2 is SVGAGI. J gave up 4 bases and V 2 bases, and 6 bases lay outside the gene matches. For the CDR3, the DNA is TGTGCCAGCAGTTACGCGGGAGCGGGCCCAGATACGCAGTATTTT. Its translation: CASSYAGAGPDTQYF.

The V gene is TRBV28, the J gene TRBJ2-6; tentatively, D is TRBD2 (6 bases). The germline V gene has CDR1 MDHEN and CDR2 SYDVKM. V shed 6 bases and J shed 2 bases, with 26 bases lying between them. The CDR3 consists of 20 residues. The DNA for the CDR3 is TGTGCCAGCAGACGGACCTGGACGGACGTAGGAGGGGCTGGGGCCAACGTCCTGACTTTC. It codes for CASRRTWTDVGGAGANVLTF.

The V gene is TRBV4-1, the J gene TRBJ2-3; D unresolved. V gave up 0 bases and J gave up 8 bases, with 18 bases separating them. The length of the CDR3 is 16 residues. Germline CDR1 reads MGHRA; CDR2 reads YSYEKL. For the CDR3, the DNA is TGCGCCAGCAGCCAAGATGGCCTATCAGTATCCGCTACGCAGTATTTT. It encodes CASSQDGLSVSATQYF.

The chain uses TRBV18 and TRBJ1-1, with D unresolved. The V end lost 3 bases, the J end lost 1 base, and 6 bases lay between the germline ends. The CDR3 has 13 amino acids. Germline values: CDR1 KGHSH, CDR2 LQKENI. The CDR3 nucleotides are TGTGCCAGCTCACCCCAACAGAACACTGAAGCTTTCTTT. This encodes CASSPQQNTEAFF.

The chain recombines TRBV5-1 with TRBJ1-1; D might be TRBD1 (6 bases). Germline CDR1 reads SGHRS; CDR2 reads YFSETQ. The V end was cut by 4 bases, the J end by 1 base, with 11 bases between. The CDR3 loop spans 14 amino acids. In DNA, the CDR3 is TGCGCCAGCAGCCACACGACAGGGAACACTGAAGCTTTCTTT. Amino acids: CASSHTTGNTEAFF.

This chain uses TRBV18 with TRBJ2-2; TRBD2 matches 7 bases. With 5 bases clipped from V and 9 bases from J, the junction kept 12 bases outside the gene matches. The germline V gene has CDR1 KGHSH and CDR2 LQKENI. The CDR3 contains 15 residues. As DNA, the CDR3 is TGTGCCAGCTCAAAATTCGGGGCGGGAGTTCGGGAGCTGTTTTTT. This encodes CASSKFGAGVRELFF.

The rearrangement links TRBV11-2 to TRBJ1-1; D not resolved. The CDR3 totals 13 residues. Germline CDR1 reads SGHAT; CDR2 reads FQNNGV. V was trimmed by 4 bases and J by 7 bases, leaving 13 bases between them. The CDR3 DNA sequence: TGTGCCAGCAGCTCGACTAGATTCAATGAAGCTTTCTTT. Its protein product is CASSSTRFNEAFF.

The chain couples TRBV28 to TRBJ2-2, with D perhaps matching TRBD2 (6 bases). This CDR3 contains 14 residues. The V end lost 4 bases, the J end lost 10 bases, and 16 bases lay between the germline ends. Germline values: CDR1 MDHEN, CDR2 SYDVKM. CDR3 protein: CASSSTGGMMELFF. CDR3 DNA: TGTGCCAGCAGTTCGACTGGCGGGATGATGGAGCTGTTTTTT.

This clone was recorded only once. Because the CDR3's place on the DNA is in doubt, the DNA is left out and the CDR3 is given as listed by TCRdb. The chain couples TRBV27 to TRBJ2-6. Per the germline V gene, CDR1 is MNHEY and CDR2 is SMNVEV (reference sequence). Both ends counted, the CDR3 spans 16 residues. The chain's CDR3 is CASSFSGQAGANVLTF.

The chain is built from TRBV25-1 and TRBJ2-7; D tentatively fits TRBD1 or TRBD2 (5 bases each). Between the trimmed V and J ends, which lost 4 bases and 6 bases, there was a span of 13 bases. Looked up from germline, CDR1 is MGHDK and CDR2 is SYGVNS. This CDR3 is 13 amino acids long. CDR3 sequence (DNA): TGTGCCAGCAGTGCGGGGCGGTTCTTCGAGCAGTACTTC. This translates into CASSAGRFFEQYF.

This chain links TRBV29-1 with TRBJ2-3; 7 nucleotides agree with TRBD2. Germline V gene data show CDR1 as SQVTM and CDR2 as ANQGSEA. The CDR3 has 13 residues. V trimming: 2 bases; J trimming: 3 bases; junction bases outside the gene matches: 2. This CDR3 reads CSVERTRTDTQYF. CDR3 coding DNA: TGCAGCGTTGAAAGGACTAGAACAGATACGCAGTATTTT.

The rearrangement links TRBV27 to TRBJ2-2, with 9 nucleotides matching TRBD2. The CDR3 spans 15 residues. The trim removed 8 bases at V and 0 bases at J, leaving 4 bases unmatched. Germline V gene data show CDR1 as MNHEY and CDR2 as SMNVEV (reference sequence). CDR3 residues: CASRGLASNTGELFF. CDR3 in DNA: TGTGCCAGCCGTGGACTAGCGTCGAACACCGGGGAGCTGTTTTTT.

This clone was recorded only once. The chain is built from TRBV18 and TRBJ1-3; D possibly corresponds to TRBD1 (6 bases). Germline CDR1 is KGHSH and CDR2 is LQKENI. CDR3 size: 17 residues. Trimming removed 3 bases from V and 0 bases from J, with 15 bases in between. CDR3 region: CASSPYSGTYSGNTIYF. The CDR3 coding sequence is TGTGCCAGCTCACCGTACTCCGGGACATACTCTGGAAACACCATATATTTT.

CDR3: CASSFDRGPSYEQYF. The CDR3 region has the DNA TGTGCCAGCAGCTTCGACAGGGGTCCGTCCTACGAGCAGTACTTC. V and J are TRBV7-6 and TRBJ2-7; 8 bases fit TRBD1. CDR1 and CDR2 (germline): SGHVS, FNYEAQ. V shed 3 bases, J shed 1 base, and the junction held 5 bases outside the gene matches. This CDR3 is built from 15 residues.

This chain uses TRBV7-2 with TRBJ2-3; the D call may be TRBD1 or TRBD2 (5 bases each). V was pared by 2 bases and J by 4 bases, with 10 bases between. CDR1 SGHTA and CDR2 FQGNSA come from the germline V gene. This CDR3 contains 14 residues. For the CDR3, the DNA is TGTGCCAGCAGCTTATTCGGGACGGCAGATACGCAGTATTTT. Translating it yields CASSLFGTADTQYF.

V gene TRBV7-3 combines with J gene TRBJ1-2; no firm D call. Trimming removed 6 bases at V and 6 bases at J, with 14 bases between. CDR3 size: 13 residues. In germline, CDR1 is SGHTA, CDR2 FQGTGA. As DNA, the CDR3 is TGTGCCAGCAGTTTAGGGATCGGGGATGGCTACACCTTC. As protein: CASSLGIGDGYTF.

The chain carries TRBV11-1 and TRBJ2-7; 10 bases map to TRBD2. The CDR3 consists of 16 residues. J lost 2 bases, V lost 4 bases, and 8 bases had no gene match. Germline-derived CDR1 and CDR2 are SGHAT and FQDESV (reference sequence). This CDR3 reads CASSSMGLAKPYEQYF. The CDR3 region has the DNA TGTGCCAGCAGCTCAATGGGACTAGCGAAACCCTACGAGCAGTACTTC.

This clone has a single count. The V and J genes are TRBV29-1 and TRBJ1-3, with a tentative D call TRBD1 (6 bases). CDR1 is SQVTM, CDR2 ANQGSEA, per germline. The CDR3 runs to 14 residues. The CDR3 spells CGSFGGAGGNTIYF. The CDR3 coding sequence is TGCGGCTCCTTTGGGGGGGCAGGTGGAAACACCATATATTTT.

This clone was counted only a few times. The V and J genes are TRBV6-5 and TRBJ1-5; the D gene is possibly TRBD1 (5 bases). Germline CDR1 reads MNHEY; CDR2 reads SVGAGI. The CDR3 runs to 13 residues. Trimming shortened V by 8 bases and J by 2 bases, and 10 bases separated the two germline ends. CDR3 bases: TGTGCCAGCGGGCAGGGAGGCAATCAGCCCCAGCATTTT. Its protein product is CASGQGGNQPQHF.

The rearrangement joins TRBV18 to TRBJ1-1; D call uncertain. The germline V gene has CDR1 KGHSH and CDR2 LQKENI. This CDR3 comprises 16 residues. Trimming left V 1 base short and J 6 bases short, with 18 bases between. The CDR3 loop reads CASSPLQTSKRAEAFF. In DNA form, the CDR3 reads TGTGCCAGCTCACCACTACAGACCTCAAAAAGGGCTGAAGCTTTCTTT.

The chain couples TRBV2 to TRBJ2-7, with a possible D match to TRBD1 (6 bases). CDR3 length equals 17 residues. V dropped 5 bases and J dropped 4 bases, with 24 bases sitting between them. The V gene's germline CDR1 is SNHLY and CDR2 FYNNEI. The CDR3 region has the DNA TGTGCCAGCAGTAAATTGTTTAGGACAGTGAGGAATTACGAGCAGTACTTC. It yields the protein CASSKLFRTVRNYEQYF.

V is TRBV19 and J is TRBJ1-3, with unresolved D. Trimming took off 5 bases at V and 0 bases at J, with 11 bases between the two ends. This CDR3 region has 15 residues. Germline CDR1 LNHDA, CDR2 SQIVND (reference sequence). The CDR3 DNA reads as TGTGCCAGTAGTTTTGGACGGAGCTCTGGAAACACCATATATTTT. Translating it yields CASSFGRSSGNTIYF.

The chain combines TRBV4-2 with TRBJ1-1; no clear D. The CDR3 is 15 amino acids. Germline V gene data show CDR1 as LGHNA and CDR2 as YNFKEQ. The V end was cut by 1 base, the J end by 0 bases, with 9 bases between. CDR3 coding DNA: TGTGCCAGCAGCCAAGGGGTAGGAATGAACACTGAAGCTTTCTTT. Encoded protein: CASSQGVGMNTEAFF.